The clone carrying this T cell receptor beta chain was seen more than once but under ten times. What it binds is unknown. The data were taken from a study of beta chain features in type 1 diabetes. Germline V gives CDR1 MNHEY, CDR2 SVGAGI. This CDR3 region has 16 residues. The trim removed 4 bases at V and 8 bases at J, leaving 9 bases unmatched. Study results and limitations: In all four CD4+ subsets, TCRB CDR3 length was significantly, moderately reduced in type 1 diabetes. Researchers cautioned that cDNA sequencing could over-represent cells with high TCR expression. Type 1 diabetes patients had VDJ junctions that carried fewer insertions and more deletions.

The entirety of the isolated RNA underwent reverse transcription, so expressed TCRB transcripts were sequenced. The protocol was immunoSEQ multiplex PCR, while the TCRdb copy is restricted to in-frame clones and leaves out a portion. Found here are some 63,000 clones, 45% to 50% of them singletons; the top ten hold about 0.74%. The source is a man in his thirties or forties with type 1 diabetes. V is TRBV6-5 and J is TRBJ2-2, with TRBD1 matching over 11 bases. The sample consisted of central memory CD4+ T cells from blood. The CDR3 DNA reads as TGTGCCAGCAGTTCTGGACAGGGGGCGTTATCGGGGGAGCTGTTTTTT. The encoded protein is CASSSGQGALSGELFF.